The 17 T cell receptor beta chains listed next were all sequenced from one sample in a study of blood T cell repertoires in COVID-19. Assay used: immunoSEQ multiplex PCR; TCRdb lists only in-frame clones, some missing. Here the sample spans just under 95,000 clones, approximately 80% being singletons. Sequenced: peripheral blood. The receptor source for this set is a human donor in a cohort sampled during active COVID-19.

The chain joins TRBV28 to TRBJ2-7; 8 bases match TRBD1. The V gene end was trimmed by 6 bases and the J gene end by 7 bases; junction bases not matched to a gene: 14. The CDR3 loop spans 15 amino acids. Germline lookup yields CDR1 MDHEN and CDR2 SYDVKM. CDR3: CASSSAGQGNREQYF. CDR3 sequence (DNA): TGTGCCAGCAGCTCCGCCGGACAGGGCAACAGGGAGCAGTACTTC.

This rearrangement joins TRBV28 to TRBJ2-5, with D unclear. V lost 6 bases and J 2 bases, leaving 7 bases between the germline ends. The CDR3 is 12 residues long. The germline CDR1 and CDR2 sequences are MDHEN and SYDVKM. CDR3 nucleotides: TGTGCCAGCAGGGCACTACAAGAGACCCAGTACTTC. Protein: CASRALQETQYF.

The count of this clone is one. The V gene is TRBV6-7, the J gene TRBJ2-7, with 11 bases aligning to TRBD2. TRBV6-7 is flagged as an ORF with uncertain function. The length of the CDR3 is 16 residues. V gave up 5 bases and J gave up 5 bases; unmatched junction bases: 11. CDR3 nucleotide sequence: TGTGCCAGCAGTAAACTAGCGGGAGAGCTTCGCGACGAGCAGTACTTC. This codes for CASSKLAGELRDEQYF.

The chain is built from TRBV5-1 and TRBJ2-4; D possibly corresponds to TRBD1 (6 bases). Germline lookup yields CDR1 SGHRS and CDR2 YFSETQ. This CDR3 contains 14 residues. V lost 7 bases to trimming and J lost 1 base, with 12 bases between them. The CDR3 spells CASCPGDAKNIQYF. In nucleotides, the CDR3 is TGCGCCAGCTGTCCAGGGGACGCCAAAAACATTCAGTACTTC.

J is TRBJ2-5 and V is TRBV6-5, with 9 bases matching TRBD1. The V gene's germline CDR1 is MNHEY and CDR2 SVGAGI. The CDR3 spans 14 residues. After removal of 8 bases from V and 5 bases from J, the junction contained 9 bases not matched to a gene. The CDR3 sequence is CASWGDRAEETQYF. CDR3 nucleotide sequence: TGTGCCAGCTGGGGGGACAGGGCGGAGGAGACCCAGTACTTC.

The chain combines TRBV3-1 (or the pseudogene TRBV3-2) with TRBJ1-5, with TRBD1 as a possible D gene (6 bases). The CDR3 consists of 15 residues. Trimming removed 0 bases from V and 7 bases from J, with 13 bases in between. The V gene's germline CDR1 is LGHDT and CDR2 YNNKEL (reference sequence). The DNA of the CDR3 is TGTGCCAGCAGCCAAGACCAGGGGCGCATCCAGCCCCAGCATTTT. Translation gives CASSQDQGRIQPQHF.

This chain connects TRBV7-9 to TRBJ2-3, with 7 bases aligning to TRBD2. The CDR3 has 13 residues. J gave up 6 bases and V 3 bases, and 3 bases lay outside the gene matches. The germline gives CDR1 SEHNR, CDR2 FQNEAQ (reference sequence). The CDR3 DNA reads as TGTGCCAGCAGCTTCCTGGGGGGGGATACGCAGTATTTT. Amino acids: CASSFLGGDTQYF.

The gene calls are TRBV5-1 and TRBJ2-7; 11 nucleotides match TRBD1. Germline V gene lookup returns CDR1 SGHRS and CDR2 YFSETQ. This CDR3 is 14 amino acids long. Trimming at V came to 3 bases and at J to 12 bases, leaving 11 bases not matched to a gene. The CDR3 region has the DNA TGCGCCAGCAGCTCAGGACAGGGGGCGAGTAAGCCGTACTTC. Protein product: CASSSGQGASKPYF.

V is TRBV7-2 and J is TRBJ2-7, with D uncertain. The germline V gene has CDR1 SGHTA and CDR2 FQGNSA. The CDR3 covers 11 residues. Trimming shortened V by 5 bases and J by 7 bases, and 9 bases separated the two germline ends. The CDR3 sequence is CASSVHREQYF. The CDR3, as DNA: TGTGCCAGCAGCGTGCATCGGGAGCAGTACTTC.

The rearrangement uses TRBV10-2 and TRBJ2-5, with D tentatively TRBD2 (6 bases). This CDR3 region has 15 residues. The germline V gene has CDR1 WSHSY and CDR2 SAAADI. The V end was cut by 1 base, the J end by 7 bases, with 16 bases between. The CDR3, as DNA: TGCGCCAGCAGTGAGTATGCAGGCGCCGGGGGGACCCAGTACTTC. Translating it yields CASSEYAGAGGTQYF.

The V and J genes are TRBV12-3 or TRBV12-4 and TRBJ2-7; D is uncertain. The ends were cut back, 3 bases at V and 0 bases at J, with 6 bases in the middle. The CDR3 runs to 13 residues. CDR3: CASSLSLSYEQYF. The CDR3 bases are TGTGCCAGCAGTTTGAGCCTCTCCTACGAGCAGTACTTC.

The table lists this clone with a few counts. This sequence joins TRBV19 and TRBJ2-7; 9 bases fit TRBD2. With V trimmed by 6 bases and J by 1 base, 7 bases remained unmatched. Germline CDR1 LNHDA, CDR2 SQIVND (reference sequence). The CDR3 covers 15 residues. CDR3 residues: CASSLLAGPSYEQYF. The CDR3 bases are TGTGCCAGTAGCTTACTAGCGGGCCCTTCCTACGAGCAGTACTTC.

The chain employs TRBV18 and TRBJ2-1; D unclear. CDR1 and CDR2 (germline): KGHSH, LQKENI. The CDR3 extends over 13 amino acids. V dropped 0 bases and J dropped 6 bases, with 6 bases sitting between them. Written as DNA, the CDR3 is TGTGCCAGCTCACCACCACCAGGCAATGAGCAGTTCTTC. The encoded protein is CASSPPPGNEQFF.

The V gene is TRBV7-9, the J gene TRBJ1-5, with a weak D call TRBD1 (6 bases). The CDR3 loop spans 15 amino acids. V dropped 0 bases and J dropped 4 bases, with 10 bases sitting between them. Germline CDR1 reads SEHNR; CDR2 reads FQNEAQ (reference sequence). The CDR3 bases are TGTGCCAGCAGCTTAGCGGGAGGGGGTAATCAGCCCCAGCATTTT. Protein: CASSLAGGGNQPQHF.

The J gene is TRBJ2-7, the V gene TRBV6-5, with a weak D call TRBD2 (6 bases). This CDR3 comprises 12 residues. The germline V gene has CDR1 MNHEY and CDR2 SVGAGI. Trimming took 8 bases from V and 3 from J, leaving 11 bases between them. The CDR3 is CASAGLSYEQYF. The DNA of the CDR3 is TGTGCCAGCGCGGGACTGAGCTACGAGCAGTACTTC.

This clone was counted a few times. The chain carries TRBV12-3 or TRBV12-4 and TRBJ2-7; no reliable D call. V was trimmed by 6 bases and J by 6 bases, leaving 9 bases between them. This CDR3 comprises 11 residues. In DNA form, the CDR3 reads TGTGCCAGCAGCTCAGGAAGCGAGCAGTACTTC. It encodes CASSSGSEQYF.

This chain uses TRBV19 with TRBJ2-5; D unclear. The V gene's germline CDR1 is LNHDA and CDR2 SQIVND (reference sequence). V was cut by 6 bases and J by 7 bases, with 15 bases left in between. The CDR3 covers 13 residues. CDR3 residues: CASSDLPAGTQYF. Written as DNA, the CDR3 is TGTGCCAGTAGCGACCTCCCAGCAGGGACCCAGTACTTC.